This T cell receptor (beta chain) is drawn from a study of human T cells and chemical hapten exposure. On the study more broadly: 2% DPC was applied to approximately 2 cm by approximately 2 cm of upper inner arm skin for sensitization.

Individual cDNA molecules (in the library) carried attached unique molecular identifiers. From the RACE reads, TCRdb called clonotypes with MiXCR, one entry per CDR3 protein. The sample consists of about 97,000 distinct CDR3 sequences, 25% to 35% of them appearing once. CDR3 length: 14 amino acids. Trimming took off 1 base at V and 3 bases at J, with 8 bases between the two ends. Time point defined: patch test 3, about 24 weeks after DPC sensitization. As to treatment: therapeutic diphenylcyclopropenone sensitization with weekly scalp DPC. This TCR was recovered from a man aged 40-49 years with alopecia areata. Some clones in this sample may be carry-over from other donors' samples. The J gene is TRBJ2-3, the V gene TRBV12-3 or TRBV12-4; unclear D gene. Material: whole blood, obtained in connection with sensitization to the hapten diphenylcyclopropenone (DPC). CDR3 DNA sequence: TGTGCCAGCAGTTTAGTATGGTCGACAGATACGCAGTATTTT. Its translation is CASSLVWSTDTQYF.